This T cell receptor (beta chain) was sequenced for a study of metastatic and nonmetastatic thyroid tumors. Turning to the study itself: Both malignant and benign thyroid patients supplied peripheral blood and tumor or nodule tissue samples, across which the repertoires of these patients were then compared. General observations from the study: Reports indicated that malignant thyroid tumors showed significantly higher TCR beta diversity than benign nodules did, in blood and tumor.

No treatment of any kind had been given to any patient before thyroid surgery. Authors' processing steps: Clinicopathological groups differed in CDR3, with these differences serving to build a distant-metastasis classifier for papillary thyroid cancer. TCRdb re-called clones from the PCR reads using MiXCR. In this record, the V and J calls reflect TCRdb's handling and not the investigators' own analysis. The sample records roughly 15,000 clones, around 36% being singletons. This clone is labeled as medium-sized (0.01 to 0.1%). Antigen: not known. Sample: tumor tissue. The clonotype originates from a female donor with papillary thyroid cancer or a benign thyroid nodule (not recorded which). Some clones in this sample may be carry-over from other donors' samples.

CDR3 DNA sequence: TGTGCCAGCAGCTTAGGGACCGTTCGAAACACCATATATTTT. Amino acids: CASSLGTVRNTIYF. The gene calls are TRBV7-2 and TRBJ1-3; D ambiguous. Germline values: CDR1 SGHTA, CDR2 FQGNSA. This CDR3 region has 14 residues. Deletions cut 1 base from V and 5 bases from J, with 9 bases between.